This TCR beta chain was documented in a study of T cell repertoires in cytomegalovirus infection. Findings and caveats of the study: Using cumulative public TCR beta family frequency, the authors identified those who carried CMV together with the relevant HLA.

Via MiXCR, TCRdb re-called the reads, giving one row per CDR3 protein. The table lists roughly 130,000 distinct CDR3 sequences, 20% to 30% of them singletons. A note on this clonotype: The antigen remains undetermined.

The source of this sequence is a human donor in good health (CMV status not recorded). Some clones in this sample may be carry-over from other donors' samples. The specimen was PBMCs, sequenced either directly or after in vitro stimulation (not recorded which).

The CDR3 bases are TGTGCCAGCAGTTTATCACGGGGCGGCGATGAAAAACTGTTTTTT. It is translated as CASSLSRGGDEKLFF. The chain carries TRBV27 and TRBJ1-4; weak D call: TRBD1 (5 bases). Germline assignment: CDR1 MNHEY and CDR2 SMNVEV (reference sequence). The CDR3 loop spans 15 amino acids. V was cut by 0 bases and J by 6 bases, with 11 bases left in between. The full variable domain, completed using reference TRBV27 and TRBJ1-4, is EAQVTQNPRYLITVTGKKLTVTCSQNMNHEYMSWYRQDPGLGLRQIYYSMNVEVTDKGDVPEGYKVSRKEKRNFPLILESPSPNQTSLYFCASSLSRGGDEKLFFGSGTQLSVL.